Listed below are T cell receptor beta chains from one sample, sequenced in a study of T cell changes during pregnancy in multiple sclerosis. Sequencing was performed with immunoSEQ multiplex PCR; in TCRdb, only in-frame clones are kept and a portion is missing. The profile shows 55,000 to 75,000 clones, more than 75% of them singletons. The source was peripheral blood, collected in the third trimester of pregnancy. The origin of the receptors is a female donor in good health, enrolled as a control in a pregnancy study. CDR3s include the opening cysteine and the closing phenylalanine or tryptophan. Only part of the rows carry a size: once, few, many, or a class if the clone is expanded.

clone_size j_call v_call cdr3_aa
NA TRBJ1-1 TRBV5-6 CASSPKSRVGAFF
NA TRBJ2-5 TRBV5-4 CASSFRQGGKETQYF
NA TRBJ1-3 TRBV6-1 CASSMRDTIYF
NA TRBJ1-5 TRBV7-2 CASSPKTGYGLQPQHF
NA TRBJ2-5 TRBV18 CASSPGLSETQYF
NA TRBJ2-5 TRBV6-6 CASTRPGEETQYF
NA TRBJ1-2 TRBV18 CASSQQTEGYTF
NA TRBJ1-1 TRBV27 CASIDGGTNTEAFF
NA TRBJ2-1 TRBV5-8 CASSSIGTGLRNEQFF
NA TRBJ2-6 TRBV27 CASRPGGGSGANVLTF
NA TRBJ1-3 TRBV7-2 CASSTSGLSGNTIYF
NA TRBJ2-3 TRBV9 CASSVGRGERTDTQYF
once TRBJ2-6 TRBV4-3 CASSQDSVAGANVLTF
NA TRBJ1-1 TRBV10-3 CAISAPDRAGNEAFF
NA TRBJ1-4 TRBV5-1 CASRMKGATNEKLFF
NA TRBJ2-4 TRBV7-9 CASSITGGENIQYF
NA TRBJ2-7 TRBV7-2 CASSLGRGSYEQYF
NA TRBJ1-2 TRBV6-6 CASSYGRGNYGYTF
NA TRBJ2-6 TRBV4-1 CASRSPGDSGANVLTF
NA TRBJ1-4 TRBV30 CAWGAPGQAEKLFF
NA TRBJ2-6 TRBV19 CASIGAGANVLTF
NA TRBJ2-7 TRBV6-5 CASSRRDIPYEQYF
once TRBJ1-1 TRBV7-2 CASSSVQGNTEAFF
NA TRBJ1-5 TRBV5-1 CASSPQGSNQPQHF
NA TRBJ1-1 TRBV28 CASSLGGAETEAFF
NA TRBJ1-2 TRBV28 CASRVQGGSGYTF
NA TRBJ1-6 TRBV7-2 CASSLGEYNSPLHF
NA TRBJ2-3 TRBV7-3 CASSPTGATDTQYF
NA TRBJ1-1 TRBV7-2 CASSPRIPGTGNTEAFF
NA TRBJ1-2 TRBV4-1 CASSQEVRGGGYGYTF
NA TRBJ2-5 TRBV30 CAWSVPAGGQYF
NA TRBJ2-3 TRBV27 CASRRLAGGRGTDTQYF
NA TRBJ2-2 TRBV14 CASPGANTGELFF
NA TRBJ1-1 TRBV19 CASSIVPGAIEAFF
NA TRBJ1-4 TRBV5-5 CASSHPGQGNEKLFF
NA TRBJ2-3 TRBV7-3 CASSTSGGAYTQYF
NA TRBJ1-3 TRBV5-1 CASSLADRASSGNTIYF
NA TRBJ2-7 TRBV28 CASSPKRGLNSYEQYF
NA TRBJ2-1 TRBV7-9 CASSVPGGQNNEQFF
NA TRBJ2-7 TRBV7-9 CASSLGQGGYEQYF
NA TRBJ2-7 TRBV5-1 CASSLLAGATSYEQYF
NA TRBJ2-7 TRBV7-9 CASSDGLGGAAYEQYF
NA TRBJ2-7 TRBV5-6 CASSPGGGYEQYF
NA TRBJ2-3 TRBV4-2 CASSHESTTDTQYF